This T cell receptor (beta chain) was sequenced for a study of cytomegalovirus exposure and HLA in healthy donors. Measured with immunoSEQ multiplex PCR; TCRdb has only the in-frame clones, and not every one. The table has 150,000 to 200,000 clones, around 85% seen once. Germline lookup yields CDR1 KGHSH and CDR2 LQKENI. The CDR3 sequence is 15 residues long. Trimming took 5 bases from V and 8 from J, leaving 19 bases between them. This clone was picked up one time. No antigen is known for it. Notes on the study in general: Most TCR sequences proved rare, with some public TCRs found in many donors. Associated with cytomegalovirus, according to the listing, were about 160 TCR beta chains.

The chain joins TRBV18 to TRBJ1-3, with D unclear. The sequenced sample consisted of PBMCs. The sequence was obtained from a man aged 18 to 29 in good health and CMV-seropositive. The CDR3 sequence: CASSYNDPSRDTIYF. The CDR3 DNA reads TGTGCCAGCTCATACAACGACCCGTCTCGGGACACCATATATTTT.